Given below is one T cell receptor beta chain in context. Antigen unknown. Described treatment: roughly 10-day PBMC culture with coronavirus spike peptide pools or control peptides (ViraFEST assay). CD4+ T cells that had been cultured provided DNA sequenced with the Oncomine TCR Beta short-read assay. In TCRdb, the PCR reads were re-called with MiXCR into one record per CDR3 protein. The sample holds about 10,000 distinct CDR3 sequences, 55% to 60% seen once. The sample comes from a study of vaccination and CD4 T cells after COVID-19. Study at large: Between diagnosis and the drawing of post-COVID samples lay a median approximately 95 days (range 35 to 161). Spike peptides, overlapping and drawn from SARS-CoV-2, HCoV-NL63, HCoV-OC43 and HCoV-229E, were used to stimulate cells.

V gave up 4 bases and J gave up 2 bases, with 14 bases separating them. CDR3 length: 15 residues. Germline V gene data show CDR1 as SGHRS and CDR2 as YFSETQ. Input material: CD4+ T cells from blood, cultured in vitro. The V and J genes are TRBV5-1 and TRBJ2-3; tentatively, D is TRBD2 (5 bases). The clonotype comes from a human donor who had recovered from COVID-19. The CDR3 region has the DNA TGCGCCAGCAGCGCTAGCTCCCCCCACACAGATACGCAGTATTTT. Residues: CASSASSPHTDTQYF.